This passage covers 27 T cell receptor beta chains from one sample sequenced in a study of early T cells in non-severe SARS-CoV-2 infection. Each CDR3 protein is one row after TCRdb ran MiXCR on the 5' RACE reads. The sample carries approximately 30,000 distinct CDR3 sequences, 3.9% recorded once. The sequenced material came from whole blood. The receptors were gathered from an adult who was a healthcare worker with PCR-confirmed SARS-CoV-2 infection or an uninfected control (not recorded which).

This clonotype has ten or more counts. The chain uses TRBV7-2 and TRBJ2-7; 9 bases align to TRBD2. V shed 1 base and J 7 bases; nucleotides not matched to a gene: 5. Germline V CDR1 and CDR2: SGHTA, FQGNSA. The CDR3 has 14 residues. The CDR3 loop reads CASSLGLAGWEQYF. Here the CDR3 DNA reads TGTGCCAGCAGCTTAGGGCTAGCGGGGTGGGAGCAGTACTTC.

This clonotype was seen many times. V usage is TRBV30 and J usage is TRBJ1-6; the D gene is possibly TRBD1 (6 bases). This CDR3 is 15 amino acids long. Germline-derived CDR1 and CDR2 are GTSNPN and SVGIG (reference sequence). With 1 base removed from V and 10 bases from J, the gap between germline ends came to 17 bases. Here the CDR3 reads CAWSATGGAGSPLHF. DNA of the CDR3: TGTGCCTGGAGTGCCACCGGGGGGGCAGGATCACCCCTCCACTTT. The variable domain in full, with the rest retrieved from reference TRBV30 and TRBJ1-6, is SQTIHQWPATLVQPVGSPLSLECTVEGTSNPNLYWYRQAAGRGLQLLFYSVGIGQISSEVPQNLSASRPQDRQFILSSKKLLLSDSGFYLCAWSATGGAGSPLHFGNGTRLTVT.

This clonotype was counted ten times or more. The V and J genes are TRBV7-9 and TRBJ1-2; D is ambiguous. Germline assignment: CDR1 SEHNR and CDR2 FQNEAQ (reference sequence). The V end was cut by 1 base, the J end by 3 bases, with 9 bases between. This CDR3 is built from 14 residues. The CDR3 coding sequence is TGTGCCAGCAGCTTAGGGAGAGAAGACTATGGCTACACCTTC. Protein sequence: CASSLGREDYGYTF.

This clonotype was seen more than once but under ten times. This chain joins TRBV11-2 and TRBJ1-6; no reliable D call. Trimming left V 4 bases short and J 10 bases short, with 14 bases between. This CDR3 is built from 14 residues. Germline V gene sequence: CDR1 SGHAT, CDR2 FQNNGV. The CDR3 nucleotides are TGTGCCAGCAGCTCCTTCGAGGGAAAATCACCCCTCCACTTT. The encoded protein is CASSSFEGKSPLHF.

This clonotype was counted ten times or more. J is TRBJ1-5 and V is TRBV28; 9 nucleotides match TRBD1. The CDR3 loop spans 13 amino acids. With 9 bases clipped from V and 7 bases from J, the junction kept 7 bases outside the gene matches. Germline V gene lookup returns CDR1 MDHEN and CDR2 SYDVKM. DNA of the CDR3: TGTGCCAGTAGCGGGACAGGGTACCAGCCCCAGCATTTT. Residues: CASSGTGYQPQHF. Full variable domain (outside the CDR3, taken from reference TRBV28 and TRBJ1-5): DVKVTQSSRYLVKRTGEKVFLECVQDMDHENMFWYRQDPGLGLRLIYFSYDVKMKEKGDIPEGYSVSREKKERFSLILESASTNQTSMYLCASSGTGYQPQHFGDGTRLSIL.

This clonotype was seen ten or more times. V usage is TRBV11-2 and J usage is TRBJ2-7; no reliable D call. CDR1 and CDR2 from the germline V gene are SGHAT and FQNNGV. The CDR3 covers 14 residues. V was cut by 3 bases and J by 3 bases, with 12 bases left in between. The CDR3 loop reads CASSFLGRNYEQYF. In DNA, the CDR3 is TGTGCCAGCAGCTTTCTGGGTCGAAACTACGAGCAGTACTTC.

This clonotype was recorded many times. The CDR3 DNA is TGTGCCAGCAGCGCCTACAATGAGCAGTTCTTC. This codes for CASSAYNEQFF. The genes are TRBV12-3 or TRBV12-4 and TRBJ2-1; D is ambiguous. V dropped 6 bases and J dropped 2 bases, with 2 bases sitting between them. The CDR3 loop spans 11 amino acids.

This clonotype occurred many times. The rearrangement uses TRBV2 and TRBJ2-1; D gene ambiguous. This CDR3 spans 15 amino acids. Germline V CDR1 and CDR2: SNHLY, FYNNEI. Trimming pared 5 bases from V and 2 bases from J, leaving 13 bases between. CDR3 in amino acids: CASSRGWAPYNEQFF. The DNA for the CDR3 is TGTGCCAGCAGTCGAGGATGGGCACCCTACAATGAGCAGTTCTTC.

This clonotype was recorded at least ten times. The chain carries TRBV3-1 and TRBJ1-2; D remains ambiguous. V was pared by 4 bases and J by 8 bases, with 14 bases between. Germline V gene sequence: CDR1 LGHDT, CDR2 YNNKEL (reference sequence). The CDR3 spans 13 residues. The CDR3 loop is CASSPLGGIGYTF. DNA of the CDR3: TGTGCCAGCAGCCCCCTGGGCGGGATCGGCTACACCTTC.

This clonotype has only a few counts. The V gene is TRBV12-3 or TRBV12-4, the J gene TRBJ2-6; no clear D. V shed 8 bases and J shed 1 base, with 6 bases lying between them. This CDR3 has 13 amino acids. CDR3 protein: CASRRSGANVLTF. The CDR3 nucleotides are TGTGCCAGCCGGCGGTCTGGGGCCAACGTCCTGACTTTC.

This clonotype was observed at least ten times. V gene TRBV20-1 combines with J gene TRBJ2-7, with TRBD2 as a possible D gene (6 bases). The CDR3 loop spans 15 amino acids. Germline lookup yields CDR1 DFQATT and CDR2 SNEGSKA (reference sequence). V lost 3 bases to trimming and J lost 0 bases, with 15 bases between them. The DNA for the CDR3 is TGCAGTGCTAGCGTGGCGGGGATGATCTCCTACGAGCAGTACTTC. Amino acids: CSASVAGMISYEQYF.

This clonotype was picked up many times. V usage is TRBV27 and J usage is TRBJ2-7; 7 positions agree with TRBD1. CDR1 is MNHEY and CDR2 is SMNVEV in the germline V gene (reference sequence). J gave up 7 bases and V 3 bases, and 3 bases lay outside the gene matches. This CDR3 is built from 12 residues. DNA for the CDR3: TGTGCCAGCAGTTTTCCGACAGGGGAGCAGTACTTC. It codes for CASSFPTGEQYF.

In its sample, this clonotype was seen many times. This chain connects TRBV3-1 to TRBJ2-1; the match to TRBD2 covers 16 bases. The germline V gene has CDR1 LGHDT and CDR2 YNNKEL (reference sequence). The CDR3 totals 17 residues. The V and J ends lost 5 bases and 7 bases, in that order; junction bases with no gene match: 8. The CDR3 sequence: CASSTRPGLAGGNEQFF. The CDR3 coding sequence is TGTGCCAGCAGCACTCGTCCGGGACTAGCGGGAGGGAATGAGCAGTTCTTC.

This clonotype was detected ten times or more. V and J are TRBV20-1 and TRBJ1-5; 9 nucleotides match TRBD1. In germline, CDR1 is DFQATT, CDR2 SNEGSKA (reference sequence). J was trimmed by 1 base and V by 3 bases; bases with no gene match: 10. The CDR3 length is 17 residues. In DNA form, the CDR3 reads TGCAGTGCTAGCGCTACCGGGACAGGGATCAGCAATCAGCCCCAGCATTTT. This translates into CSASATGTGISNQPQHF.

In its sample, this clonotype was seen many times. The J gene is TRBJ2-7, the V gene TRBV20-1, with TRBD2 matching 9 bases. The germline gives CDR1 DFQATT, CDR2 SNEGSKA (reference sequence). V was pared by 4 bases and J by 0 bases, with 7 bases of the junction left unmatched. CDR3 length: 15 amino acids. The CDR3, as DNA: TGCAGTGCTATCGGACTAGCGCAGAGCTCCTACGAGCAGTACTTC. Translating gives CSAIGLAQSSYEQYF.

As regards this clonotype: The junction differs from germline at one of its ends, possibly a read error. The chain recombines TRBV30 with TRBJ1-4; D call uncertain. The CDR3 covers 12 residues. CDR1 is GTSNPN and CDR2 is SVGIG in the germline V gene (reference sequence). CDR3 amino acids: CVWSGLGEKLFF. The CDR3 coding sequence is TGTGTCTGGAGTGGGTTGGGAGAAAAACTGTTTTTT.

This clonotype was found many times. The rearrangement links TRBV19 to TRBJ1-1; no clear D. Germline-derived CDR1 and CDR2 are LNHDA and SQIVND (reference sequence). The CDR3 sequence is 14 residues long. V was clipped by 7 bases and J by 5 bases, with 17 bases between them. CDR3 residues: CASITQGFQTEAFF. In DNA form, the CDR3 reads TGTGCCAGTATTACGCAAGGTTTTCAGACTGAAGCTTTCTTT.

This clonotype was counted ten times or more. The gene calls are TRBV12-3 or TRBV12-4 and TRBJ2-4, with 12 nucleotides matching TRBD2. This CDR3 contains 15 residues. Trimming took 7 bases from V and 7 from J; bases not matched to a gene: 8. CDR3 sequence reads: CASIATSGSRNIQYF. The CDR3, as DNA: TGTGCCAGCATCGCGACTAGCGGGAGTCGGAACATTCAGTACTTC.

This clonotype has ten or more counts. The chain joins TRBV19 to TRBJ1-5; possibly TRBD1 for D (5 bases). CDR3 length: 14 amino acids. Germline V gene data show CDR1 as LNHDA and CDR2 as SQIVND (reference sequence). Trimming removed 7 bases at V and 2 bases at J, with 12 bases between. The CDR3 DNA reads TGTGCCAGTAACCGCCCGGGGGGCAATCAGCCCCAGCATTTT. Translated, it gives CASNRPGGNQPQHF.

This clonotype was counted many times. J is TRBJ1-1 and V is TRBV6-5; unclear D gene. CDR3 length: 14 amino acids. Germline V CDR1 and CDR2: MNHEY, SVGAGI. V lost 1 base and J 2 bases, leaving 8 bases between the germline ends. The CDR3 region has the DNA TGTGCCAGCAGTTACTATACAGCCAACACTGAAGCTTTCTTT. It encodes CASSYYTANTEAFF.

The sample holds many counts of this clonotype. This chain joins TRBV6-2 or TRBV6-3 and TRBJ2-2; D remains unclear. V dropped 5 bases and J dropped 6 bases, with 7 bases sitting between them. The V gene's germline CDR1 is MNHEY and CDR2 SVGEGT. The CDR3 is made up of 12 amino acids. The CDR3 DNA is TGTGCCAGCAGTCCAGAGTCCGGGGAGCTGTTTTTT. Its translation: CASSPESGELFF.

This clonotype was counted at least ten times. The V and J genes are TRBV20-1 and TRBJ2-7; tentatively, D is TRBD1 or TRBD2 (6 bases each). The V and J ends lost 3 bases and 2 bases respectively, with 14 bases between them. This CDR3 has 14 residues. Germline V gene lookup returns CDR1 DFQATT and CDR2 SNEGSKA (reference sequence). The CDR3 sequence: CSASVRGAPYEQYF. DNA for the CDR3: TGCAGTGCTAGTGTGAGGGGGGCCCCCTACGAGCAGTACTTC.

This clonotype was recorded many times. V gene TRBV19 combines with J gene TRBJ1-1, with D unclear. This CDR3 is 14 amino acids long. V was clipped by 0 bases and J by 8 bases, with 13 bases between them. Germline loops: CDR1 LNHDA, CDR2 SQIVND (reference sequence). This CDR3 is CASSIDPPVLEAFF. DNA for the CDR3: TGTGCCAGTAGTATAGACCCTCCCGTGCTGGAAGCTTTCTTT.

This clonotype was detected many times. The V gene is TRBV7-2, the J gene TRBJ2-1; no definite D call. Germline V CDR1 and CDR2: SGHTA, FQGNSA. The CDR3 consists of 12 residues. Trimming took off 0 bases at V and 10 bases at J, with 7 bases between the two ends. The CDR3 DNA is TGTGCCAGCAGCTTAGCGATACGCGAGCAGTTCTTC. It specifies CASSLAIREQFF.

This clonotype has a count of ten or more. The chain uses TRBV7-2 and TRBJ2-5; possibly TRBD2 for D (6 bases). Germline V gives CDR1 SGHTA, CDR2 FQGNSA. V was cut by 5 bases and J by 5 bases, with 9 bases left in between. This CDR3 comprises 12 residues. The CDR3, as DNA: TGTGCCAGCAGCCGGGCGGGGGAGACCCAGTACTTC. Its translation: CASSRAGETQYF.

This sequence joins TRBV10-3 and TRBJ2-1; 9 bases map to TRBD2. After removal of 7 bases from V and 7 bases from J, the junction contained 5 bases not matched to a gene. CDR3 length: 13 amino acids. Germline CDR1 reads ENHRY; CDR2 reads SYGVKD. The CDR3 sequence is CAINAGGPNEQFF. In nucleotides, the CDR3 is TGTGCCATCAACGCGGGGGGGCCGAATGAGCAGTTCTTC.

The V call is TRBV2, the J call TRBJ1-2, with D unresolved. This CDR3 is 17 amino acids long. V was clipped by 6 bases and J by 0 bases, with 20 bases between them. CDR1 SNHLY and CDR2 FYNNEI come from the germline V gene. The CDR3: CASSGPSSRDANYGYTF. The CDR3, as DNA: TGTGCCAGCAGCGGACCCAGTTCTCGGGATGCTAACTATGGCTACACCTTC. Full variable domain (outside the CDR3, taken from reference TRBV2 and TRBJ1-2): EPEVTQTPSHQVTQMGQEVILRCVPISNHLYFYWYRQILGQKVEFLVSFYNNEISEKSEIFDDQFSVERPDGSNFTLKIRSTKLEDSAMYFCASSGPSSRDANYGYTFGSGTRLTVV.